This TCR beta chain was observed in a study of cytomegalovirus exposure and HLA in healthy donors. Study results and caveats: With later analysis, a missense DCLRE1C variant became linked to TCR beta V- and J-gene trimming. DRB1 showed the most TCR associations and HLA-C the fewest in a later analysis, as rates varied by HLA locus.

About this clone: Its specificity is not known.

The PCR ran on 60 Vbeta and 13 Jbeta primers. TCRdb's table, derived via immunoSEQ multiplex PCR, lists solely in-frame clones and lacks some. This sample contains around 80,000 clones. The CDR3 runs to 13 residues. The germline V gene encodes CDR1 SGHDT and CDR2 YYEEEE. Trimming removed 0 bases at V and 4 bases at J, with 8 bases between. The sequence was obtained from a man aged 35 to 55 in good health and CMV-seronegative. Material for sequencing was PBMCs. The chain uses TRBV5-6 and TRBJ2-7, with a weak D call TRBD2 (5 bases). The DNA of the CDR3 is TGTGCCAGCAGCTTGGGACTATATTACGAGCAGTACTTC. Its protein product is CASSLGLYYEQYF. The full variable domain, with the rest looked up from reference TRBV5-6 and TRBJ2-7, is DAGVTQSPTHLIKTRGQQVTLRCSPKSGHDTVSWYQQALGQGPQFIFQYYEEEERQRGNFPDRFSGHQFPNYSSELNVNALLLGDSALYLCASSLGLYYEQYFGPGTRLTVT.